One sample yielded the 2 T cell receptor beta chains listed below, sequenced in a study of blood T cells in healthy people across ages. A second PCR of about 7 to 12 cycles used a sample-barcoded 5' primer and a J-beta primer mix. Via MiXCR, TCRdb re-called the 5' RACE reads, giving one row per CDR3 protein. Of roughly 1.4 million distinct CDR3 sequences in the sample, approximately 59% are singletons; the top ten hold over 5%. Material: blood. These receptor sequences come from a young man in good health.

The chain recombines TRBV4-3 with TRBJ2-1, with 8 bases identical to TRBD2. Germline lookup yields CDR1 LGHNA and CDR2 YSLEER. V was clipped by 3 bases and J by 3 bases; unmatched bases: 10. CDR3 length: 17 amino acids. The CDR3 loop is CASSHDGTSGVYNEQFF. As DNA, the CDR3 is TGCGCCAGCAGCCATGATGGAACTAGCGGAGTCTACAATGAGCAGTTCTTC.

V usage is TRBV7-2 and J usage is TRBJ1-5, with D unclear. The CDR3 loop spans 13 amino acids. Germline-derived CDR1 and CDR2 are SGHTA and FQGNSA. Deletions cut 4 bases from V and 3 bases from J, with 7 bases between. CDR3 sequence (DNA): TGTGCCAGCAGCTCTCGCTTCAATCAGCCCCAGCATTTT. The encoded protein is CASSSRFNQPQHF.